Below are 16 T cell receptor beta chains sequenced from a single sample in a study of prognosis after radiotherapy for stage I lung cancer. The study amplified the TCR beta CDR3 region from genomic DNA. This amplification was carried out by two rounds of multiplex PCR. The authors ran first-round PCR with primers specific to each TRBV and TRBJ gene. MiXCR was run by TCRdb on the multiplex PCR reads, yielding one entry per CDR3 protein. The sample consists of about 27,000 distinct CDR3 sequences, 25% to 35% of them appearing once. Sequencing was performed on PBMCs, taken before or after stereotactic body radiation therapy (not recorded which). These receptors originate from a donor aged 50 or older with non-small cell lung cancer.

This chain links TRBV7-2 with TRBJ1-1; maybe TRBD1 (6 bases). Between the trimmed V and J ends, which lost 5 bases and 3 bases, there was a span of 10 bases. The CDR3 is made up of 13 amino acids. Germline-derived CDR1 and CDR2 are SGHTA and FQGNSA. In DNA, the CDR3 is TGTGCCAGCAGCCTGGGGACACACACTGAAGCTTTCTTT. Its translation is CASSLGTHTEAFF.

In this sample, this clonotype turned up a few times. At one end the junction does not follow the germline gene, possibly because of a read error. This rearrangement joins TRBV7-7 to TRBJ2-5, with D perhaps matching TRBD2 (5 bases). CDR1 is SSHAT and CDR2 is FNYEAQ in the germline V gene (reference sequence). This CDR3 comprises 12 residues. In nucleotides, the CDR3 is TGTGCTAGCAGCTTAGGGAGAGAGACCCAGTACTTC. It encodes CASSLGRETQYF.

The V gene is TRBV28, the J gene TRBJ2-2; the D is unclear. The CDR3 loop spans 13 amino acids. Germline lookup yields CDR1 MDHEN and CDR2 SYDVKM. The V end was cut by 10 bases, the J end by 4 bases, with 13 bases between. In DNA form, the CDR3 reads TGTGCCACCCTGGGATCAATCACCGGGGAGCTGTTTTTT. The encoded protein is CATLGSITGELFF.

The rearrangement joins TRBV28 to TRBJ1-6; D perhaps matches TRBD1 (6 bases). This CDR3 is 18 amino acids long. The germline V gene has CDR1 MDHEN and CDR2 SYDVKM. Trimming cost V 8 bases and J 8 bases, with 28 bases left between them. DNA of the CDR3: TGTGCCAGCGCAGGGCAGGGACACAACTCCGTTTGGGATTCACCCCTCCACTTT. Its protein product is CASAGQGHNSVWDSPLHF.

The rearrangement joins TRBV20-1 to TRBJ2-3, with D uncertain. V was trimmed by 6 bases and J by 2 bases, leaving 18 bases between them. Germline V gives CDR1 DFQATT, CDR2 SNEGSKA (reference sequence). This CDR3 region has 15 residues. DNA of the CDR3: TGCAGTGCCGTGTCCGGGCTTAGCTCCACAGATACGCAGTATTTT. It codes for CSAVSGLSSTDTQYF.

V is TRBV2 and J is TRBJ1-1, with D perhaps matching TRBD1 (6 bases). Trimming pared 6 bases from V and 0 bases from J, leaving 14 bases between. Germline values: CDR1 SNHLY, CDR2 FYNNEI. This CDR3 comprises 15 residues. In DNA form, the CDR3 reads TGTGCCAGCAGAAAAAGGGGGGCGGTGAACACTGAAGCTTTCTTT. This sequence encodes CASRKRGAVNTEAFF.

In this sample, this clonotype turned up a few times. The V gene is TRBV9, the J gene TRBJ2-5; possible D gene TRBD2, 6 bases. The CDR3 spans 13 residues. V lost 0 bases, J lost 5 bases, and 8 bases lay in between. The V gene's germline CDR1 is SGDLS and CDR2 YYNGEE. CDR3: CASSVGEAETQYF. CDR3 DNA sequence: TGTGCCAGCAGCGTAGGGGAGGCTGAGACCCAGTACTTC.

In its sample, this clonotype was seen many times. CDR3 region: CASSLGGGASSPLHF. The CDR3 DNA reads TGTGCCAGCAGCTTGGGAGGGGGCGCTTCTTCACCCCTCCACTTT. The genes are TRBV5-4 and TRBJ1-6; TRBD1 aligns across 7 bases. Germline CDR1 SGHNT, CDR2 YYREEE (reference sequence). The V segment lost 0 bases and the J segment 9 bases; nucleotides outside the gene matches: 6. This CDR3 comprises 15 residues.

About this clonotype itself: One junction end disagrees with the germline gene, perhaps due to a read error. This chain links TRBV5-1 with TRBJ1-2; TRBD1 might be the D (6 bases). The CDR3 length is 13 residues. Germline loops: CDR1 SGHRS, CDR2 YFSETQ. This CDR3 reads CASSSDSHHGYTF. CDR3 bases: TGTGCCAGCAGCTCGGACAGCCACCATGGCTACACCTTC.

This clonotype was observed many times. The chain links TRBV7-9 to TRBJ2-7; 15 nucleotides match TRBD2. This CDR3 has 17 amino acids. Unmatched junction bases numbered 5, after V lost 0 bases and J lost 5 bases. Germline V gene data show CDR1 as SEHNR and CDR2 as FQNEAQ (reference sequence). CDR3 residues: CASSLAGLAGGPHEQYF. For the CDR3, the DNA is TGTGCCAGCAGCTTAGCCGGACTAGCGGGGGGGCCCCACGAGCAGTACTTC.

This clonotype was observed at least ten times. This chain connects TRBV6-1 to TRBJ1-2; a weak D match, TRBD1 (5 bases). CDR1 and CDR2 from the germline V gene are MNHNS and SASEGT. V was clipped by 4 bases and J by 1 base, with 19 bases between them. This CDR3 region has 17 residues. The CDR3 region is CASSGPPGGPLNYGYTF. The CDR3 bases are TGTGCCAGCAGTGGCCCCCCCGGGGGACCCCTTAACTATGGCTACACCTTC.

This clonotype was recorded once. This probably arose from a read error, given a far larger clone one base away. The rearrangement uses TRBV9 and TRBJ2-2; D might be TRBD1 or TRBD2, each matching 6 bases. The germline CDR1 and CDR2 sequences are SGDLS and YYNGEE. Trimming pared 3 bases from V and 4 bases from J, leaving 13 bases between. This CDR3 contains 15 residues. The CDR3 is CASSAEGGRTGELFF. The CDR3 DNA reads as TGTGCCAGCAGCGCCGAGGGGGGACGCACCGGGGAGCTGTTTTTT.

There are many counts of this clonotype. The J gene is TRBJ2-7, the V gene TRBV20-1, with D perhaps TRBD1 (5 bases). This CDR3 region has 11 residues. Deletions cut 6 bases from V and 3 bases from J, with 9 bases between. Germline V gene data show CDR1 as DFQATT and CDR2 as SNEGSKA (reference sequence). In nucleotides, the CDR3 is TGCAGTGCAGGCGACAGCTACGAGCAGTACTTC. Translated: CSAGDSYEQYF.

This clonotype has a count of ten or more. The rearrangement joins TRBV15 to TRBJ2-2; D is unresolved. The CDR3 contains 12 residues. CDR1 is LNHNV, CDR2 YYDKDF, per germline (reference sequence). V was cut by 5 bases and J by 7 bases, with 8 bases left in between. In nucleotides, the CDR3 is TGTGCCACCAGCCGCCTTAACGGGGAGCTGTTTTTT. It is translated as CATSRLNGELFF.

With respect to this clonotype: This is likely an artifact of a read error, given a far larger clone one base away. This chain uses TRBV6-9 with TRBJ2-3, with 7 positions matching TRBD2. CDR3 length: 17 residues. Germline-derived CDR1 and CDR2 are MNHGY and SVAAGI. The CDR3 reads CASSERPSGQITYTQYF. The CDR3 DNA reads as TGTGCCAGCAGTGAAAGGCCTAGCGGACAAATCACATATACGCAGTATTTT.

The chain employs TRBV27 and TRBJ1-2; a weak D match, TRBD1 (5 bases). Germline values: CDR1 MNHEY, CDR2 SMNVEV (reference sequence). The CDR3 spans 13 residues. Trimming took 2 bases from V and 8 from J, leaving 12 bases between them. The CDR3 coding sequence is TGTGCCAGCAGTTTACGGCTGGGGCACGGCTACACCTTC. It yields the protein CASSLRLGHGYTF.